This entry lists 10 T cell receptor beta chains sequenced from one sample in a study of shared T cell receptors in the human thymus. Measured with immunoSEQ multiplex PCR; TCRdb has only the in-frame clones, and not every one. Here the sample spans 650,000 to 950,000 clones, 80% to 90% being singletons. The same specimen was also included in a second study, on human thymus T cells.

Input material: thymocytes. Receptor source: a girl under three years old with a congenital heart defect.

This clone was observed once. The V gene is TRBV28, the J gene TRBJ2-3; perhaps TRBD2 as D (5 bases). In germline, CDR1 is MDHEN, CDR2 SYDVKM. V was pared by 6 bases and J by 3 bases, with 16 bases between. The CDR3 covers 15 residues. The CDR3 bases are TGTGCCAGCAGGGGAGTGGGCGAAGGGACAGATACGCAGTATTTT. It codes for CASRGVGEGTDTQYF.

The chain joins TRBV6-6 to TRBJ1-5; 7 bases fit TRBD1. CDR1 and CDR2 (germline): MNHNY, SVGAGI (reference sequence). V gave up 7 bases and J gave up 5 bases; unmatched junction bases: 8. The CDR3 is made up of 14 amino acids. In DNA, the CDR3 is TGTGCCAGCAAGCCCAGGGGGTCGGATCAGCCCCAGCATTTT. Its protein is CASKPRGSDQPQHF.

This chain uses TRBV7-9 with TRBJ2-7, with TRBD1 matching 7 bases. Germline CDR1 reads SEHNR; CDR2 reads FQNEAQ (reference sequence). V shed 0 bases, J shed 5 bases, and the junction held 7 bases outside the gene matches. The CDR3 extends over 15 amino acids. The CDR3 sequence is CASSLATAQGDEQYF. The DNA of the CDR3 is TGTGCCAGCAGCTTAGCGACTGCCCAGGGGGACGAGCAGTACTTC.

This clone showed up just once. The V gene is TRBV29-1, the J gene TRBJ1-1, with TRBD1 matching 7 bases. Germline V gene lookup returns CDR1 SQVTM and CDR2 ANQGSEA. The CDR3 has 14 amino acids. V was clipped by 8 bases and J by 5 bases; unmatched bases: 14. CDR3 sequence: CSFQGGKGATEAFF. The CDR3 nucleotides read TGCAGCTTTCAGGGTGGAAAGGGGGCAACTGAAGCTTTCTTT.

CDR3 sequence reads: CASSFHSETFPYEQYF. Written as DNA, the CDR3 is TGCGCCAGCAGCTTTCATTCCGAGACATTTCCCTACGAGCAGTACTTC. The V and J genes are TRBV5-1 and TRBJ2-7; D is uncertain. V was cut by 2 bases and J by 2 bases, with 17 bases left in between. Germline assignment: CDR1 SGHRS and CDR2 YFSETQ. This CDR3 comprises 16 residues.

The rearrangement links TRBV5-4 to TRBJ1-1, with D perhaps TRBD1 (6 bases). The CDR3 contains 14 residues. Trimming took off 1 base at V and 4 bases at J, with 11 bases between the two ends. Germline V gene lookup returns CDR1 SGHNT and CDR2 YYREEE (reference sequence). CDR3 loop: CASSLYRVGTEAFF. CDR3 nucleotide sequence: TGTGCCAGCAGCTTGTACAGGGTTGGCACTGAAGCTTTCTTT.

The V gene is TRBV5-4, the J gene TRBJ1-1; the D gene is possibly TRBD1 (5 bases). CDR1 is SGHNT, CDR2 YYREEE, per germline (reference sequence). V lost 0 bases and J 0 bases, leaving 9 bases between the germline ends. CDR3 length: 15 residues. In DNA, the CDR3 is TGTGCCAGCAGCTTGGGGCCAGGGATGAACACTGAAGCTTTCTTT. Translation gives CASSLGPGMNTEAFF.

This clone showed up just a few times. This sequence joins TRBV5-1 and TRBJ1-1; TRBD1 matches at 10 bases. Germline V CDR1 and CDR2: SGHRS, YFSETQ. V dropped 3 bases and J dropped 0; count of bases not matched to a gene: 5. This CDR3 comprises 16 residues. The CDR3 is CASSSGQGEMNTEAFF. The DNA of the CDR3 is TGCGCCAGCAGCTCCGGACAGGGGGAAATGAACACTGAAGCTTTCTTT.

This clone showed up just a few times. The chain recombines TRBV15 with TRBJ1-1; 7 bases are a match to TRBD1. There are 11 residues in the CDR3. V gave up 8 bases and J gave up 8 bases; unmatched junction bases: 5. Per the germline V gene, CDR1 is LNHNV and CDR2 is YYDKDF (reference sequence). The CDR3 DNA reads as TGTGCCACCTTAAAGGACAGGGAAGCTTTCTTT. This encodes CATLKDREAFF. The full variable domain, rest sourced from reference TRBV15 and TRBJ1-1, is DAMVIQNPRYQVTQFGKPVTLSCSQTLNHNVMYWYQQKSSQAPKLLFHYYDKDFNNEADTPDNFQSRRPNTSFCFLDIRSPGLGDTAMYLCATLKDREAFFGQGTRLTVV.

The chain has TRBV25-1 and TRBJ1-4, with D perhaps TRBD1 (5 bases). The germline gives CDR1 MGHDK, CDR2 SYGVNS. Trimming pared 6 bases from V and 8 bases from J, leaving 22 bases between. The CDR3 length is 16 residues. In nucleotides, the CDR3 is TGTGCCAGCAGCCTAGGGGTTCCGGGCGTTGGGGAAAAACTGTTTTTT. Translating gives CASSLGVPGVGEKLFF. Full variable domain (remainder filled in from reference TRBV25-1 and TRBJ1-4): EADIYQTPRYLVIGTGKKITLECSQTMGHDKMYWYQQDPGMELHLIHYSYGVNSTEKGDLSSESTVSRIRTEHFPLTLESARPSHTSQYLCASSLGVPGVGEKLFFGSGTQLSVL.